One and the same sample provided the 23 T cell receptor beta chains below, sequenced in a study of blood T cell repertoires in COVID-19. Using immunoSEQ multiplex PCR, the repertoire was profiled, and TCRdb retains in-frame clones only, with some absent. Of about 74,000 clones in the sample, 65% to 90% were seen once. Sample: peripheral blood. Source of these receptors: a man older than 75 with acute or convalescent COVID-19.

The chain has TRBV15 and TRBJ2-7, with 11 bases fitting TRBD1. The ends lost 3 bases at V and 0 bases at J; junction bases unmatched: 4. Per the germline V gene, CDR1 is LNHNV and CDR2 is YYDKDF (reference sequence). This CDR3 has 16 amino acids. The CDR3 DNA reads TGTGCCACCAGCAGCCGGACAGGGGGCTTCTCCTACGAGCAGTACTTC. The encoded protein is CATSSRTGGFSYEQYF.

V is TRBV6-1 and J is TRBJ2-1, with 9 bases that match TRBD1. There are 16 residues in the CDR3. From germline, CDR1 is MNHNS and CDR2 SASEGT. V lost 4 bases to trimming and J lost 1 base; unmatched junction nucleotides: 5. CDR3 amino acids: CASSGDRALSYNEQFF. CDR3 sequence (DNA): TGTGCCAGCAGTGGGGACAGGGCTTTGTCCTACAATGAGCAGTTCTTC.

This clone showed up just once. The chain couples TRBV4-3 to TRBJ1-4; the D gene is possibly TRBD1 (6 bases). This CDR3 is built from 16 residues. V lost 4 bases and J 0 bases, leaving 12 bases between the germline ends. CDR1 is LGHNA and CDR2 is YSLEER in the germline V gene. DNA for the CDR3: TGCGCCAGCAGCCGAACGGACAGACCAACTAATGAAAAACTGTTTTTT. Protein sequence: CASSRTDRPTNEKLFF.

This chain connects TRBV19 to TRBJ2-1; TRBD1 aligns across 9 bases. Per germline, CDR1 LNHDA and CDR2 SQIVND (reference sequence). CDR3 length: 14 residues. V was clipped by 3 bases and J by 8 bases; unmatched bases: 5. The CDR3 protein is CASSINRGRDEQFF. The CDR3 DNA is TGTGCCAGTAGTATTAACAGGGGGCGCGATGAGCAGTTCTTC.

A single count supports this clone. The V and J genes are TRBV11-2 and TRBJ1-2; no definite D call. The CDR3 consists of 13 residues. V was clipped by 2 bases and J by 3 bases, with 7 bases between them. Germline CDR1 and CDR2: SGHAT and FQNNGV. This CDR3 reads CASSLTGDYGYTF. CDR3 bases: TGTGCCAGCAGCTTAACCGGGGACTATGGCTACACCTTC.

The chain carries TRBV19 and TRBJ2-7; 8 bases map to TRBD1. V was clipped by 3 bases and J by 3 bases; unmatched bases: 4. This CDR3 has 14 residues. Germline V gene data show CDR1 as LNHDA and CDR2 as SQIVND (reference sequence). CDR3 DNA sequence: TGTGCCAGTAGTATTGGACAGGGATACTACGAGCAGTACTTC. As protein: CASSIGQGYYEQYF.

The CDR3 bases are TGCGCCAGCAGCCTAATACAGGGGGCGAACACTGAAGCTTTCTTT. Protein: CASSLIQGANTEAFF. The chain is built from TRBV4-3 and TRBJ1-1; TRBD1 aligns across 9 bases. Germline trimming cut 4 bases from V and 1 base from J; bases unmatched to any gene: 4. Germline V CDR1 and CDR2: LGHNA, YSLEER. CDR3 length equals 15 residues.

Only a few counts were recorded for this clone. The same CDR3 is also encoded by other DNA sequences in this sample. Here the CDR3 reads CASSQGNTEAFF. CDR3 in DNA: TGTGCCAGCTCACAGGGGAACACTGAAGCTTTCTTT. V and J are TRBV12-3 or TRBV12-4 and TRBJ1-1; possibly TRBD1 for D (6 bases). V was clipped by 8 bases and J by 1 base, with 8 bases between them. The CDR3 covers 12 residues.

This clone showed up just a few times. The chain carries TRBV24-1 and TRBJ1-2; D may be TRBD1 (5 bases). Trimming took off 0 bases at V and 6 bases at J, with 16 bases between the two ends. The CDR3 totals 16 residues. Germline V gene sequence: CDR1 KGHDR, CDR2 SFDVKD. CDR3 nucleotide sequence: TGTGCCACCAGTGATTTGCCCTCGGCAGGGAGGAATGGCTACACCTTC. It specifies CATSDLPSAGRNGYTF.

This sequence joins TRBV7-8 and TRBJ2-3; 9 bases map to TRBD1. Per the germline V gene, CDR1 is SGHVS and CDR2 is FQNEAQ. This CDR3 region has 16 residues. Germline trimming cut 4 bases from V and 2 bases from J; bases unmatched to any gene: 7. CDR3 coding DNA: TGTGCCAGCAGCTCGGGGTGGGACAGGGCCACAGATACGCAGTATTTT. Translated: CASSSGWDRATDTQYF.

The chain combines TRBV11-2 with TRBJ2-5, with 8 bases matching TRBD2. This CDR3 is 13 amino acids long. V gave up 3 bases and J gave up 5 bases; unmatched junction bases: 2. Germline CDR1 and CDR2: SGHAT and FQNNGV. The CDR3 is CASSFSGAETQYF. In DNA, the CDR3 is TGTGCCAGCAGCTTTAGCGGGGCGGAGACCCAGTACTTC.

The chain is built from TRBV11-3 and TRBJ2-1; D remains ambiguous. V lost 8 bases to trimming and J lost 5 bases, with 10 bases between them. CDR3 length: 12 residues. The germline V gene encodes CDR1 SGHNT and CDR2 YENEEA. The CDR3, as DNA: TGTGCCAGCCCCGCTTCGGACAATGAGCAGTTCTTC. Translating it yields CASPASDNEQFF.

This chain uses TRBV18 with TRBJ1-1, with D uncertain. The CDR3 extends over 12 amino acids. The V gene's germline CDR1 is KGHSH and CDR2 LQKENI. Deletions cut 6 bases from V and 2 bases from J, with 7 bases between. This CDR3 is CASSPGNTEAFF. The CDR3 DNA reads TGTGCCAGCTCGCCGGGAAACACTGAAGCTTTCTTT.

Only one count was recorded for this clone. The chain couples TRBV18 to TRBJ1-2; the D gene is possibly TRBD1 (5 bases). This CDR3 contains 13 residues. V lost 2 bases to trimming and J lost 5 bases, with 9 bases between them. CDR1 and CDR2 from the germline V gene are KGHSH and LQKENI. This chain's CDR3 is CASSPSRDYGYTF. In nucleotides, the CDR3 is TGTGCCAGCTCACCAAGCAGGGATTATGGCTACACCTTC.

This rearrangement joins TRBV5-8 to TRBJ2-3; 8 bases match TRBD1. V was pared by 7 bases and J by 3 bases, with 13 bases of the junction left unmatched. The CDR3 has 16 amino acids. Germline loops: CDR1 SGHTS, CDR2 YDEGEE. The CDR3 sequence is CASSRGRGQRTDTQYF. For the CDR3, the DNA is TGTGCCAGCTCCCGTGGCAGGGGGCAGAGAACAGATACGCAGTATTTT. The full variable domain, rest sourced from reference TRBV5-8 and TRBJ2-3, is EAGVTQSPTHLIKTRGQQATLRCSPISGHTSVYWYQQALGLGLQFLLWYDEGEERNRGNFPPRFSGRQFPNYSSELNVNALELEDSALYLCASSRGRGQRTDTQYFGPGTRLTVL.

This chain uses TRBV6-2 or TRBV6-3 with TRBJ2-7, with D uncertain. V was clipped by 0 bases and J by 0 bases, with 9 bases between them. Germline V gene lookup returns CDR1 MNHEY and CDR2 SVGEGT. CDR3 length: 15 residues. In nucleotides, the CDR3 is TGTGCCAGCAGTTACTCATTCCGTAGCTCCTACGAGCAGTACTTC. Translated: CASSYSFRSSYEQYF.

This clone was counted once. J is TRBJ2-7 and V is TRBV7-9; 11 bases are a match to TRBD1. Per germline, CDR1 SEHNR and CDR2 FQNEAQ (reference sequence). The CDR3 totals 19 residues. V was pared by 2 bases and J by 5 bases, with 17 bases of the junction left unmatched. As DNA, the CDR3 is TGTGCCAGCAGCTTAATTTGGACAGGGGGCGAAGGGGCCCCCCACGAGCAGTACTTC. This codes for CASSLIWTGGEGAPHEQYF.

This sequence joins TRBV27 and TRBJ2-7, with 11 positions matching TRBD2. CDR3 size: 17 residues. Trimming cost V 4 bases and J 3 bases; bases outside gene matches: 11. Germline-derived CDR1 and CDR2 are MNHEY and SMNVEV (reference sequence). CDR3 nucleotide sequence: TGTGCCAGCAGTTCGTACAGCGGGACTAGCGGCATCTACGAGCAGTACTTC. This translates into CASSSYSGTSGIYEQYF.

The chain has TRBV6-1 and TRBJ2-7; possible D gene TRBD1, 6 bases. Germline CDR1 reads MNHNS; CDR2 reads SASEGT. This CDR3 comprises 19 residues. Deletions cut 3 bases from V and 0 bases from J, with 24 bases between. CDR3 DNA sequence: TGTGCCAGCAGTGAGGGGGCGGACAGCTTGCTAGGTATCTCCTACGAGCAGTACTTC. This gives the protein CASSEGADSLLGISYEQYF.

J is TRBJ2-1 and V is TRBV9, with 7 nucleotides matching TRBD1. Germline V gives CDR1 SGDLS, CDR2 YYNGEE. There are 16 residues in the CDR3. The V and J ends lost 1 base and 8 bases, in that order; junction bases with no gene match: 12. The CDR3 bases are TGTGCCAGCAGCGTATACAGGGGTCTCACCTTGGATGAGCAGTTCTTC. Encoded protein: CASSVYRGLTLDEQFF.

The rearrangement links TRBV7-9 to TRBJ1-5; 7 nucleotides agree with TRBD1. With V trimmed by 3 bases and J by 3 bases, 5 bases remained unmatched. Germline V gene data show CDR1 as SEHNR and CDR2 as FQNEAQ (reference sequence). There are 15 residues in the CDR3. DNA for the CDR3: TGTGCCAGCAGCTTGAAGGGGGCTATCAATCAGCCCCAGCATTTT. Its protein is CASSLKGAINQPQHF.

The V call is TRBV7-9, the J call TRBJ2-3; 12 bases agree with TRBD2. The CDR3 is made up of 17 amino acids. Germline-derived CDR1 and CDR2 are SEHNR and FQNEAQ (reference sequence). V lost 1 base, J lost 4 bases, and 6 bases stayed unmatched. For the CDR3, the DNA is TGTGCCAGCAGCTTAGGTCTAGCGGGAGGGCCCGCAGATACGCAGTATTTT. Amino acids: CASSLGLAGGPADTQYF. Drawing the rest from reference TRBV7-9 and TRBJ2-3, the complete variable domain is DTGVSQNPRHKITKRGQNVTFRCDPISEHNRLYWYRQTLGQGPEFLTYFQNEAQLEKSRLLSDRFSAERPKGSFSTLEIQRTEQGDSAMYLCASSLGLAGGPADTQYFGPGTRLTVL.

This sequence joins TRBV18 and TRBJ1-1; TRBD1 is a possible D gene (5 bases). In germline, CDR1 is KGHSH, CDR2 LQKENI. V dropped 6 bases and J dropped 1 base, with 15 bases sitting between them. The CDR3 covers 15 residues. The CDR3 here is CASSPTGDGNTEAFF. CDR3 nucleotide sequence: TGTGCCAGCTCGCCAACGGGGGACGGGAACACTGAAGCTTTCTTT.